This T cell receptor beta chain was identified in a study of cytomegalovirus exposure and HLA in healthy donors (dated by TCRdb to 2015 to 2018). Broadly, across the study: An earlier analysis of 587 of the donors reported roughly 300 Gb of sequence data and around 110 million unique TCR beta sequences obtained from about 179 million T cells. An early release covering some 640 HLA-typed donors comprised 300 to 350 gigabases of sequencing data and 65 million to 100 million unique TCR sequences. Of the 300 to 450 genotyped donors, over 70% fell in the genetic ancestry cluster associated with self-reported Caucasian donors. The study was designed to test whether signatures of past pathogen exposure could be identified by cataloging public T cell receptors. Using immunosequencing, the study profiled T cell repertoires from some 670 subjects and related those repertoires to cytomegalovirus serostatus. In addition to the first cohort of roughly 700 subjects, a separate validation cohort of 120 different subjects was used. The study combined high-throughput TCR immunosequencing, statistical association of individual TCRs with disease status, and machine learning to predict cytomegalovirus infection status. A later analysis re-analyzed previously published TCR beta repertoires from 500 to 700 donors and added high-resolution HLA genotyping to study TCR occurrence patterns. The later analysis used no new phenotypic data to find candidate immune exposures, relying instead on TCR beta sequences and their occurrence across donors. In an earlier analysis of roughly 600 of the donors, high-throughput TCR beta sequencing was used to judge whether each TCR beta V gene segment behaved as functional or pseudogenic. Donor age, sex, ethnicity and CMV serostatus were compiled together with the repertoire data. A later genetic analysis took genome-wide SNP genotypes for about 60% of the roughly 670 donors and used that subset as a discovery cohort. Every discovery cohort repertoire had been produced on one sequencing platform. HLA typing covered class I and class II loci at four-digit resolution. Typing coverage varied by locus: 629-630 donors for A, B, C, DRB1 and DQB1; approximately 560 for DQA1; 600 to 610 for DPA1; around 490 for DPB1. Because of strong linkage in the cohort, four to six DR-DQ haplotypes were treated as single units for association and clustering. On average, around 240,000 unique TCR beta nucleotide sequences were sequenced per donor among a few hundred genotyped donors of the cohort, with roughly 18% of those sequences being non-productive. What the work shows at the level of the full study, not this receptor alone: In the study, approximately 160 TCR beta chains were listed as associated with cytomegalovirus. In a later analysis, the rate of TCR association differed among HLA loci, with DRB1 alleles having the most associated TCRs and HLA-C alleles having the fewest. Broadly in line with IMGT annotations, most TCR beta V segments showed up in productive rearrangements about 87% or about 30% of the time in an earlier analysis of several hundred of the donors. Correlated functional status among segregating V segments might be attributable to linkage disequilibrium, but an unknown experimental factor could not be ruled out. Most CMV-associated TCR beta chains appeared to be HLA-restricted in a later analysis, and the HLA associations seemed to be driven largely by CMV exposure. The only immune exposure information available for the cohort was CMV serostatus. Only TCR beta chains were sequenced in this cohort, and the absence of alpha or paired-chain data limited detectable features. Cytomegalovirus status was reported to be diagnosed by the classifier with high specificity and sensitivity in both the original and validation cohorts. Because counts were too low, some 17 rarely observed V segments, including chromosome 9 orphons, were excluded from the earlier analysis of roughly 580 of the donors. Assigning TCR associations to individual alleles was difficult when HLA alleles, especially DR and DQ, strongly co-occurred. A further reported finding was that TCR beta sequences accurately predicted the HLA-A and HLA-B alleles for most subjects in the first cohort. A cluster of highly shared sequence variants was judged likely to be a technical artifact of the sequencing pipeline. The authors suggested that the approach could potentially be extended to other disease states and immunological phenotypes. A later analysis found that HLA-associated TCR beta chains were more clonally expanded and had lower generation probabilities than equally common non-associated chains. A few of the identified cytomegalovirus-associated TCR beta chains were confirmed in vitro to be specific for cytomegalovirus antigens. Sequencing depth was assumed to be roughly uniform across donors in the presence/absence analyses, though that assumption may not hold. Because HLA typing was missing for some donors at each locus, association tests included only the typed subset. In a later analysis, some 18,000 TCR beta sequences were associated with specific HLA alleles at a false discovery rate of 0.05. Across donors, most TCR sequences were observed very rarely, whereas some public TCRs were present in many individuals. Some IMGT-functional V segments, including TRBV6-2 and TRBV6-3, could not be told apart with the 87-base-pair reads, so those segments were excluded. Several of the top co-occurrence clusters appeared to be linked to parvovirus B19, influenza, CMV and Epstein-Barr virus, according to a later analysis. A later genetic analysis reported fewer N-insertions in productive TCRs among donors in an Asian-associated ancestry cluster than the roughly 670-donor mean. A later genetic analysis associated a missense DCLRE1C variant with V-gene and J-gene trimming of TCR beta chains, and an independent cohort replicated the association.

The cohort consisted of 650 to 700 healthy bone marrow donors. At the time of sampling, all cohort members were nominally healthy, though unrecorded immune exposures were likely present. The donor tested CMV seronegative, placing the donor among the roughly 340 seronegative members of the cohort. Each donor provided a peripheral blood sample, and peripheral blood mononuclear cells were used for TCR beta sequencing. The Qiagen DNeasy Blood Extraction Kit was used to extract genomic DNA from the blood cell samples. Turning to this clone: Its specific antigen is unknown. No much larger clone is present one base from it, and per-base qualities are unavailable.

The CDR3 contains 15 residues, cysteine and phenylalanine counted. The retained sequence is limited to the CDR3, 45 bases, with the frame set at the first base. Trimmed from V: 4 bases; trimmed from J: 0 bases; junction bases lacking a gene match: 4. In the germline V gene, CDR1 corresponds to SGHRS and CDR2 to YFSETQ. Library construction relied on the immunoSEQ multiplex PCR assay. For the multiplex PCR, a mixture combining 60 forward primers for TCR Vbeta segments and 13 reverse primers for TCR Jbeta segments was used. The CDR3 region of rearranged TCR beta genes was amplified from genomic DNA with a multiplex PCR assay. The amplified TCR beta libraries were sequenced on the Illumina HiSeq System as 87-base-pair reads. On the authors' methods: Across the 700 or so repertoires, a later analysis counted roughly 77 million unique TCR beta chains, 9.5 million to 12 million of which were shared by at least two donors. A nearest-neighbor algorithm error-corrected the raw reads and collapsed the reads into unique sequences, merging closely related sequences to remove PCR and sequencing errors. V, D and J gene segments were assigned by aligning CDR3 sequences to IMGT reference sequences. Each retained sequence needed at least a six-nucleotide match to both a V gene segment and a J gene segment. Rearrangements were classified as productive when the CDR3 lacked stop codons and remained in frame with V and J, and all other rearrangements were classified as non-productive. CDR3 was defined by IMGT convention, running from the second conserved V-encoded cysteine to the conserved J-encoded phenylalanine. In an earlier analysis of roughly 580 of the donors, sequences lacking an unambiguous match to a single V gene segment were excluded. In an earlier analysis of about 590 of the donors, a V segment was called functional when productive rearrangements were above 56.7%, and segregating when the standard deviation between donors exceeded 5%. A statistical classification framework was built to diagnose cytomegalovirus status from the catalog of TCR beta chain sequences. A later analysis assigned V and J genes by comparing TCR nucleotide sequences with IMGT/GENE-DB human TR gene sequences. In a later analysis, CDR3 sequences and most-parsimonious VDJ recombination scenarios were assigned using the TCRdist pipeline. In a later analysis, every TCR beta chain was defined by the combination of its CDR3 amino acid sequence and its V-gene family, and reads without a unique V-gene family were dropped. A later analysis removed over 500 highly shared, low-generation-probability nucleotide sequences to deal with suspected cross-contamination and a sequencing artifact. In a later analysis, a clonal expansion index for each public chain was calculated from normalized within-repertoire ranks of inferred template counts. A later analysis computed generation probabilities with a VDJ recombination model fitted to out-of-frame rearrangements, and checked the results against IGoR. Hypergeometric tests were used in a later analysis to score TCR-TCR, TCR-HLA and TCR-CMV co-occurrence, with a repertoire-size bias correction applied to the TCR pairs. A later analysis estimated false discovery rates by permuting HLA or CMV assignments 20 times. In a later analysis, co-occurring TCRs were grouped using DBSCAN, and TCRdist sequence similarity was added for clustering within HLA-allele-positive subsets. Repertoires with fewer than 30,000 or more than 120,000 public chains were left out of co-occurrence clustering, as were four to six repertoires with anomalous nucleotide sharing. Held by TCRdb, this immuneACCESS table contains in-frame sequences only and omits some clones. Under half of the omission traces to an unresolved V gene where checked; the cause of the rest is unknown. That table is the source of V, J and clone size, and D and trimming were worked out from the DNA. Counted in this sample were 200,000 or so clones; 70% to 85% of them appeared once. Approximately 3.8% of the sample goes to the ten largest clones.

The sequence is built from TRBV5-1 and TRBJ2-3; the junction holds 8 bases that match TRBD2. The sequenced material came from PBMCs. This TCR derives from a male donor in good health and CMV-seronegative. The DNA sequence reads TGCGCCAGCAGCCAGACTAGCGCGAGCACAGATACGCAGTATTTT. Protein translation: CASSQTSASTDTQYF.